The next 6 T cell receptor beta chains were all read from a single sample in a study of response to subunit inactivated influenza vaccine. MiXCR, applied by TCRdb to the RT-PCR reads, yields one record per CDR3 protein. The table shows under 950,000 distinct CDR3 sequences, with approximately 22% occurring only once. Sequences were derived from PBMCs from blood, sampled roughly 5 days after vaccination. The source is a man in his fifties or sixties who received an inactivated influenza vaccine.

This clonotype occurred a few times. The genes are TRBV7-2 and TRBJ2-4; 7 bases align to TRBD1. CDR3 size: 13 residues. After removal of 2 bases from V and 7 bases from J, the junction contained 2 bases not matched to a gene. Germline lookup yields CDR1 SGHTA and CDR2 FQGNSA. CDR3 in amino acids: CASSLQGQNIQYF. Here the CDR3 DNA reads TGTGCCAGCAGCTTACAGGGACAGAACATTCAGTACTTC.

The rearrangement links TRBV6-2 or TRBV6-3 to TRBJ2-3; D assignment may be TRBD1 or TRBD2 (6 bases each). Germline V CDR1 and CDR2: MNHEY, SVGEGT. Deletions cut 2 bases from V and 0 bases from J, with 9 bases between. The CDR3 extends over 15 amino acids. CDR3 nucleotides: TGTGCCAGCAGTTACGCGGGACATAGCACAGATACGCAGTATTTT. This encodes CASSYAGHSTDTQYF.

There are a few counts of this clonotype. The rearrangement links TRBV4-3 to TRBJ2-7; 8 bases fit TRBD1. The germline V gene encodes CDR1 LGHNA and CDR2 YSLEER. Trimming at V came to 2 bases and at J to 4 bases, leaving 7 bases not matched to a gene. The CDR3 is 15 residues long. The CDR3 here is CASSQSWTGRYEQYF. The DNA of the CDR3 is TGCGCCAGCAGCCAAAGTTGGACAGGGAGGTACGAGCAGTACTTC.

This clonotype appeared a few times. In DNA, the CDR3 is TGCAGCGGGACTAGCGGAGCCTACAATGAGCAGTTCTTC. Translated, it gives CSGTSGAYNEQFF. The J gene is TRBJ2-1, the V gene TRBV20-1; 11 bases fit TRBD2. The CDR3 length is 13 residues. Germline CDR1 DFQATT, CDR2 SNEGSKA (reference sequence).

The chain combines TRBV9 with TRBJ2-7; no clear D. The CDR3 loop spans 14 amino acids. The germline V gene has CDR1 SGDLS and CDR2 YYNGEE. V shed 4 bases and J shed 0 bases, with 11 bases lying between them. CDR3 DNA sequence: TGTGCCAGCAGCCCAGCCGGATACTCCTACGAGCAGTACTTC. It specifies CASSPAGYSYEQYF.

This clonotype occurred a few times. This chain links TRBV4-3 with TRBJ2-2; TRBD1 might be the D (6 bases). Germline CDR1 is LGHNA and CDR2 is YSLEER. This CDR3 has 15 residues. V was clipped by 4 bases and J by 5 bases, with 14 bases between them. This chain's CDR3 is CASSPNRVSTGELFF. The CDR3 bases are TGCGCCAGCAGCCCGAACAGGGTATCAACCGGGGAGCTGTTTTTT.